The clone carrying this TCR beta chain appeared once. Its cognate antigen is unknown. Amplification used 60 Vbeta primers and 13 Jbeta primers. Generated by immunoSEQ multiplex PCR, the TCRdb table keeps only in-frame clones and is missing some. This table holds about 110,000 clones, 82% found once. This sample stems from a study of cytomegalovirus exposure and HLA in healthy donors. Overall study: For the 300 to 450 genotyped donors, about 81% fell within the Caucasian-associated ancestry cluster. Whole-study findings and limits: Highest at DRB1 and lowest at HLA-C, TCR association rates differed among HLA loci in a later analysis. It was assumed in the presence/absence analyses that sequencing depth was roughly uniform across donors.

Losses at the gene ends were 4 bases for V and 4 bases for J; bases not matched to a gene: 5. The CDR3 contains 14 residues. Per germline, CDR1 SGHNT and CDR2 YYREEE (reference sequence). This TCR derives from a man aged 45-65 years in good health and CMV-seronegative. Source material: PBMCs. This chain joins TRBV5-4 and TRBJ2-7; 10 bases fit TRBD1. CDR3 amino acids: CASSQQDRGYEQYV. The CDR3 DNA follows: TGTGCCAGCAGCCAACAGGACAGGGGGTACGAGCAGTACGTC.